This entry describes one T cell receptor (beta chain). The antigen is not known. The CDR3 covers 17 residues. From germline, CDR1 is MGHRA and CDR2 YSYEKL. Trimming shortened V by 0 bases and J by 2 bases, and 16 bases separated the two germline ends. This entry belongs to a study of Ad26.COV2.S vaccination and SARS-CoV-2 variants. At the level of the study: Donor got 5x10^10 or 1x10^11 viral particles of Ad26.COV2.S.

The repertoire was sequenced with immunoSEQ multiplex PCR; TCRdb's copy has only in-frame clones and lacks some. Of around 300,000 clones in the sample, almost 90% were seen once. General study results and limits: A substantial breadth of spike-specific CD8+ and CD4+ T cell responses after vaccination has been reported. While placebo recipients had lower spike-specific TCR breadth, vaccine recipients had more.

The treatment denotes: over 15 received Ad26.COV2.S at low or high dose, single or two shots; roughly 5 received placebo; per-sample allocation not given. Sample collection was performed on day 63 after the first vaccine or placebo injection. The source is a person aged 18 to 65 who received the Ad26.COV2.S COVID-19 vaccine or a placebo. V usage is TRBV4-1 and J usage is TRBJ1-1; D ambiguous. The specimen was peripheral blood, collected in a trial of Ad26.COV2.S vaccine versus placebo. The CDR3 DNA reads TGCGCCAGCAGCCAAGATAGCTACGCAGAGATTAACACTGAAGCTTTCTTT. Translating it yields CASSQDSYAEINTEAFF.